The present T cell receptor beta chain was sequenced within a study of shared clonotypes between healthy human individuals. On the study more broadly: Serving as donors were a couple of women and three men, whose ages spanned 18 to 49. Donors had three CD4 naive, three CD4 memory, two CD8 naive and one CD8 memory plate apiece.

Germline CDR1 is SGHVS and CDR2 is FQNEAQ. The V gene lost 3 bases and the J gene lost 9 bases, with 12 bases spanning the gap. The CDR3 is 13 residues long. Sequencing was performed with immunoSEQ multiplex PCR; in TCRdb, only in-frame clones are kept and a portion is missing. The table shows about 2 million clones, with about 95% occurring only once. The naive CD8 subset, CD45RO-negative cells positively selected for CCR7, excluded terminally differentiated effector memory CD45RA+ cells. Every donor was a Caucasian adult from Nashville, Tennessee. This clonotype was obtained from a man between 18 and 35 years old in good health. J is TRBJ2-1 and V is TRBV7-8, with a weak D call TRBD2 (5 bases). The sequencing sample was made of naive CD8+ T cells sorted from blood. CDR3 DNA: TGTGCCAGCAGCTTTGAAGGAGGTCTTGAGCAGTTCTTC. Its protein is CASSFEGGLEQFF.